This entry features one T cell receptor (beta chain) sequence. This receptor's antigen is unknown. Per-nucleotide qualities are absent, and no much larger clonotype sits a single base away. The library was generated by 5' RACE. The sequencing machine was an Illumina HiSeq 2500. A second PCR of about 6 to 12 cycles was run with a J-beta primer mix and a sample-barcoded 5' primer. A template-switch 5' adaptor carrying 12 random nucleotides introduced a unique molecular identifier onto each TCR beta cDNA molecule. At least 2.5 million CDR3-containing paired-end reads were obtained from each sample. First-strand cDNA was synthesized from all RNA with the Mint cDNA synthesis kit, primed by a TRBC-specific oligonucleotide. Following uracil-DNA glycosylase treatment, a first 18-cycle PCR with universal primers M1SS and BC2_uni_R was performed on all cDNA. Concerning the study's data processing: For normalization, 1 million high-quality reads were randomly selected from each sample, with every read carrying a distinct molecular identifier. Reads with shared molecular identifiers were discarded instead of being binned into consensus sequences. CDR3 identification, clonotype clustering and error correction used MiTCR with a Q25 quality threshold and the strictest error-elimination algorithm. A nonparametric unseen species model with Euler transformation was used to estimate lower-bound total TCR beta diversity. TCRdb took the public reads, trimmed them with fastp at Q25, ran MiXCR for clone calling and kept in-frame beta chains. CDR3 protein sequences are deduplicated, and each keeps its most common genes and DNA. TCRdb, not the authors, supplied the V and J calls. For this sample there are approximately 830,000 distinct CDR3 sequences; 62% appear just once. The ten biggest clones cover roughly 26% of the sample.

The 39 donors, aged roughly 6 to 95 years, were systemically healthy Caucasian individuals from Russia. Around 10 milliliters of peripheral blood were collected from each donor into EDTA-treated Vacutainer tubes. Ficoll-Paque density-gradient centrifugation was used to isolate PBMCs, with at least 6.5 million obtained per sample. Trizol reagent was used to extract total RNA from the PBMCs, yielding at least 6 micrograms per sample. The percentages of naive CD45RAhigh/CD27high T cells were determined by flow cytometry on a PBMC aliquot from every donor. The source of the sample is a study of blood T cells in healthy people across ages (dated by TCRdb to about 2015). About the full investigation: In model experiments, template switching captured about one uniquely barcoded TCR beta cDNA molecule for every two T cells. The study measured age-related changes in TCR beta repertoire diversity using deep sequencing normalized with unique cDNA molecular identifiers. Donors were grouped into four age groups: young (average approximately 16 years), middle-aged (roughly 38), aged (about 60) and long-lived (just over 80). To avoid experimental bias, donors of different ages were spread randomly across the sequencing lanes. The study analyzed two additional independent replicas of 1 million unique cDNA reads from the same blood draw for two donors, one aged 18 to 30 and one aged 80 or older. Overall study outcomes, separate from this receptor: Observed TCR beta diversity per million T cells fell roughly linearly with age, and a significant reduction was already apparent by age roughly 40. Because donor CMV infection status was unknown, age-related changes in expanded clonotypes were potentially confounded. Compared with the aged group, the long-lived group had more naive CD4+ T cells, fewer expanded clones and increased TCR diversity, suggesting age selection. Observed TCR beta diversity correlated strongly with the percentage of naive T cells measured by flow cytometry. Total diversity estimates from one million sequenced T cells were considered lower bounds and underestimates. Since profiling was done on bulk unsorted PBMCs, naive and antigen-experienced compartments could not be conclusively compared.

Measured from the cysteine to the phenylalanine, the CDR3 is 14 residues long. Only the CDR3 DNA is retained, 42 bases long and in frame from the first base. Cut back by 7 bases and 2 bases, the V and J ends lie 14 bases apart. According to the germline V gene, CDR1 reads SNHLY and CDR2 reads FYNNEI. The rearranged chain carries TRBV2 and TRBJ1-2, with TRBD1 tentatively as D gene (6 bases match). Sequencing used blood. The sequence derives from a man aged 30 to 39 in good health. The sequenced DNA: TGTGCCAGCACCCAAGGGGGGCTGAACTATGGCTACACCTTC. Its protein product is CASTQGGLNYGYTF.